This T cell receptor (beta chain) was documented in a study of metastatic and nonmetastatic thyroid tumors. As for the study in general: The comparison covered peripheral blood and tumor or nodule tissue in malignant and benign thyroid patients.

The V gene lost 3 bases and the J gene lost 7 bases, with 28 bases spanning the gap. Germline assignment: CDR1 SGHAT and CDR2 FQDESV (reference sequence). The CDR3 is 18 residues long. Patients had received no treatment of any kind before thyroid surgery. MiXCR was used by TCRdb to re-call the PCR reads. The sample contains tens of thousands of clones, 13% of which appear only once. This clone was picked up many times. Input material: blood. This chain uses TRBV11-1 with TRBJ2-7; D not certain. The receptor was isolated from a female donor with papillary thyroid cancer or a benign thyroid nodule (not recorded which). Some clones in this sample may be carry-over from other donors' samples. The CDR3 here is CASSFKETSRHPAIEQYF. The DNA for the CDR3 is TGTGCCAGCAGCTTTAAAGAAACCAGCAGACATCCGGCTATAGAGCAGTACTTC.